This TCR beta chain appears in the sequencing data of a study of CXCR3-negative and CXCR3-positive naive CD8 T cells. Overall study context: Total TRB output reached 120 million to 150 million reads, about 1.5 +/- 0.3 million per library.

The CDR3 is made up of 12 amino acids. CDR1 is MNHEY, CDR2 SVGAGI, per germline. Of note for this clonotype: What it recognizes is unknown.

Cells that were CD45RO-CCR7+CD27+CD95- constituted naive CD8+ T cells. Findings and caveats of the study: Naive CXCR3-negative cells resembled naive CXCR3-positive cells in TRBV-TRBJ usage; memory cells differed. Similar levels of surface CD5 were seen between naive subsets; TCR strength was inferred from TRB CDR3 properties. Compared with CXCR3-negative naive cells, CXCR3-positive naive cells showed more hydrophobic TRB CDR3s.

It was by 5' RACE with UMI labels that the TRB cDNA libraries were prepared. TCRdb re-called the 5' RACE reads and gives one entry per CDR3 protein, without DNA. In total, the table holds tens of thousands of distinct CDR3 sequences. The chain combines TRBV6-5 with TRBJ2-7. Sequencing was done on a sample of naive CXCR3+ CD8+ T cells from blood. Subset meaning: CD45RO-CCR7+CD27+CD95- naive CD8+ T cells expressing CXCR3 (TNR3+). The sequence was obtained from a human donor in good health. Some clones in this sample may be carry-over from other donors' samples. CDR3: CASSSGVNEQYF.